In its sample, the clone carrying this TCR beta chain was seen many times. This beta chain is a stray sequence in a library constructed for alpha chains; its clone size is not meaningful. The data were obtained in a study of spatial heterogeneity in lung cancer. Study-wide context: The study observed each unique TCR and UMI combination more than ten times on average in raw reads.

The CDR3 has 15 amino acids. Germline V CDR1 and CDR2: MDHEN, SYDVKM. Losses at the gene ends were 6 bases for V and 5 bases for J; bases not matched to a gene: 4. TCR cDNA molecules were tagged individually, and each one carried a unique molecular identifier. TCRdb reanalysed the 5' RACE reads using MiXCR and keeps one entry per CDR3 protein. The profile shows around 10,000 distinct CDR3 sequences, less than 4.5% of them singletons. Stated time point: sample taken at primary tumor resection. Unsorted tumor, nontumor lung tissue or cryopreserved PBMC supplied the whole RNA. The approximately 69 donors had untreated early-stage non-small cell lung cancer.

The genes are TRBV28 and TRBJ2-3; 14 bases match TRBD2. Sequencing used PBMCs, obtained at surgery. The sequence was collected from a female donor with early-stage non-small cell lung cancer. Here the CDR3 DNA reads TGTGCCAGCAGGCCGGGACTAGCGGGAGTAGATACGCAGTATTTT. Its translation: CASRPGLAGVDTQYF.